The entry below gives a single T cell receptor beta chain sequence along with its context. Its antigen is currently unknown. The data were obtained in a study of beta chain features in type 1 diabetes. Notes on the study in general: PCR may have favored shorter templates equally in patients and controls. TCRB CDR3s from Type 1 diabetes patients were moderately but significantly shorter in all four CD4+ subsets.

Expressed TCRB transcripts were sequenced because the isolated RNA had all been reverse transcribed beforehand. There were 3 million to 4 million reads on average in the naive, central memory and regulatory T cell samples. The method was immunoSEQ multiplex PCR; TCRdb's version includes in-frame clones alone and lacks a portion of them. The data contain 85,000 to 110,000 clones, 25% to 35% of them seen just once; the ten biggest clones take up 0.53%. V lost 1 base, J lost 0 bases, and 11 bases lay in between. The germline V gene has CDR1 SGHVS and CDR2 FQNEAQ. The CDR3 consists of 16 residues. Material: central memory CD4+ T cells from blood. The chain combines TRBV7-8 with TRBJ2-3; possibly TRBD2 for D (5 bases). The source of this sequence is a woman younger than 35 with type 1 diabetes. The CDR3 region is CASSLEGRASTDTQYF. The CDR3 bases are TGTGCCAGCAGCTTAGAAGGGCGGGCCAGCACAGATACGCAGTATTTT. The whole variable domain, filled in from reference TRBV7-8 and TRBJ2-3, reads GAGVSQSPRYKVAKRGQDVALRCDPISGHVSLFWYQQALGQGPEFLTYFQNEAQLDKSGLPSDRFFAERPEGSVSTLKIQRTQQEDSAVYLCASSLEGRASTDTQYFGPGTRLTVL.